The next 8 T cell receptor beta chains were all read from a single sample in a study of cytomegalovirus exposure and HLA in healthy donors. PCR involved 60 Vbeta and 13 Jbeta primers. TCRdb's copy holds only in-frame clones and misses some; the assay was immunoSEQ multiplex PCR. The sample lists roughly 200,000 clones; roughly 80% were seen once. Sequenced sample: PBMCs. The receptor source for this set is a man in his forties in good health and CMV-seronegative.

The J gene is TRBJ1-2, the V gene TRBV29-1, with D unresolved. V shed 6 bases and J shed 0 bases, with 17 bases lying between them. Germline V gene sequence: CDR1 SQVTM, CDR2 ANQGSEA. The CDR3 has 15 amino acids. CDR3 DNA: TGCAGCGTGTCAACAGCCTCTTCTCCTAACTATGGCTACACCTTC. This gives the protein CSVSTASSPNYGYTF.

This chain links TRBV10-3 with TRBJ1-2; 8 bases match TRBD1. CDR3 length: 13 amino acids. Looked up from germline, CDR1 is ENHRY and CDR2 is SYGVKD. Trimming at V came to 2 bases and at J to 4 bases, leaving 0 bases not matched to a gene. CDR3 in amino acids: CAISEGTGYGYTF. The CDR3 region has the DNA TGTGCCATCAGTGAGGGGACAGGCTATGGCTACACCTTC.

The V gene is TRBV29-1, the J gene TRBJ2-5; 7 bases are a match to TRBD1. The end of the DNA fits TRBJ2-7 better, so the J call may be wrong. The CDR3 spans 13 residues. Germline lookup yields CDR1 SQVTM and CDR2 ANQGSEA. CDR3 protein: CSARDSSTYEQYF. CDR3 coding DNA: TGCAGCGCCAGGGACAGTTCCACCTACGAGCAGTACTTC.

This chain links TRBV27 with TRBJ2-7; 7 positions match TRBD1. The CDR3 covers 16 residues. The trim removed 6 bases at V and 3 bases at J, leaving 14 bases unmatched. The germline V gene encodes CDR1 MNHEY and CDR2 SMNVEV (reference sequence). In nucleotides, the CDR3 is TGTGCCAGCAGCTGGGCCCAGGGGGTCAAGTACTACGAGCAGTACTTC. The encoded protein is CASSWAQGVKYYEQYF.

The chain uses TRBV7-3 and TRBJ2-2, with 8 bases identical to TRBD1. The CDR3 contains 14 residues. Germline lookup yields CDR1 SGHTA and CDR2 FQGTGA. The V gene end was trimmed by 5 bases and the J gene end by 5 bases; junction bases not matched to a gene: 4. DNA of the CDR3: TGTGCCAGCAGCGCCAGACAGGGGACCGGGGAGCTGTTTTTT. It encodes CASSARQGTGELFF. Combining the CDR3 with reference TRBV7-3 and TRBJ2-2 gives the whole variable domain GAGVSQTPSNKVTEKGKYVELRCDPISGHTALYWYRQSLGQGPEFLIYFQGTGAADDSGLPNDRFFAVRPEGSVSTLKIQRTERGDSAVYLCASSARQGTGELFFGEGSRLTVL.

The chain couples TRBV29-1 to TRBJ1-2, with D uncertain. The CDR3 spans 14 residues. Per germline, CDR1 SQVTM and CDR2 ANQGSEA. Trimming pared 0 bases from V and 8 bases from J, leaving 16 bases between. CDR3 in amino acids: CSVEESPPSSGYTF. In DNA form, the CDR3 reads TGCAGCGTTGAAGAGAGCCCACCCTCCTCGGGCTACACCTTC. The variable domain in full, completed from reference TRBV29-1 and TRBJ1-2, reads SAVISQKPSRDICQRGTSLTIQCQVDSQVTMMFWYRQQPGQSLTLIATANQGSEATYESGFVIDKFPISRPNLTFSTLTVSNMSPEDSSIYLCSVEESPPSSGYTFGSGTRLTVV.

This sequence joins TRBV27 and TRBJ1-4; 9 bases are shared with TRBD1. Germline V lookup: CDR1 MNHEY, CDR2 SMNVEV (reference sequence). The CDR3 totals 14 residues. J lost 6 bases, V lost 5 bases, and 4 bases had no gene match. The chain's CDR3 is CASSIRDRDEKLFF. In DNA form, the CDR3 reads TGTGCCAGCAGTATCCGGGACAGGGATGAAAAACTGTTTTTT.

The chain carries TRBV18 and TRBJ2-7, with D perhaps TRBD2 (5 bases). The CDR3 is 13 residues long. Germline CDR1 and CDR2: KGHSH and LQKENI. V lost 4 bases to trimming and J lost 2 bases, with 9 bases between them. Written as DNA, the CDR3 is TGTGCCAGCTCACTTCGGGAAACCTACGAGCAGTACTTC. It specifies CASSLRETYEQYF.